Listed below are T cell receptor beta chains from one sample, sequenced in a study of control samples from healthy donors and cancer patients. Some clones are missing from TCRdb's copy, which holds only in-frame ones; the method was immunoSEQ multiplex PCR. Of about 410,000 clones listed, around 90% are singletons. Source material: PBMCs. The receptors shown here come from a man in his forties with head and neck cancer. The CDR3 runs from the conserved cysteine through the conserved F or W. D genes are given only for firm matches. Rows may omit the clone size; those that give it use once, few, many or a size class.

J gene: TRBJ2-5
clone size: -
V gene: TRBV19
D gene: TRBD1
CDR3 DNA: TGTGCCAGTAGTACCGCGGGCAGGGGGCAAGAGACCCAGTACTTC
CDR3 protein: CASSTAGRGQETQYF

J gene: TRBJ2-7
clone size: -
V gene: TRBV21-1
D gene: -
CDR3 DNA: TGTGCCAGCACCTGCCAGGGACCCTGCTACGAGCAGTACTTC
CDR3 protein: CASTCQGPCYEQYF

J gene: TRBJ2-2
clone size: -
V gene: TRBV5-1
D gene: -
CDR3 DNA: TGCGCCAGCAGTGAGACAGCGGACAACACCGGGGAGCTGTTTTTT
CDR3 protein: CASSETADNTGELFF

J gene: TRBJ1-1
clone size: -
V gene: TRBV30
D gene: -
CDR3 DNA: TGTGCCTGGACAGGGGAAAGCTCTGAAGCTTTCTTT
CDR3 protein: CAWTGESSEAFF

J gene: TRBJ2-2
clone size: -
V gene: TRBV3-1/TRBV3-2
D gene: -
CDR3 DNA: TGTGCCAGCAGGCCTGGCCCTAACACCGGGGAGCTGTTTTTT
CDR3 protein: CASRPGPNTGELFF

J gene: TRBJ2-5
clone size: -
V gene: TRBV27
D gene: -
CDR3 DNA: TGTGCCAGCAGACTAGAGAAGGGGGAGACCCAGTACTTC
CDR3 protein: CASRLEKGETQYF

J gene: TRBJ1-6
clone size: few
V gene: TRBV6-5
D gene: -
CDR3 DNA: TGTGCCAGCAGAACCGGGACCTTGAATTCACCCCTCCACTTT
CDR3 protein: CASRTGTLNSPLHF

J gene: TRBJ2-7
clone size: -
V gene: TRBV27
D gene: TRBD2
CDR3 DNA: TGTGCCAGCAGGTCCCCGGGGGGTCTCTACGAGCAGTACTTC
CDR3 protein: CASRSPGGLYEQYF

J gene: TRBJ1-5
clone size: -
V gene: TRBV27
D gene: -
CDR3 DNA: TGTGCCAGCAGTTTATTTCGGGGTTCCCAGCCCCAGCATTTT
CDR3 protein: CASSLFRGSQPQHF

J gene: TRBJ2-7
clone size: -
V gene: TRBV5-4
D gene: TRBD1
CDR3 DNA: TGTGCCAGCAGCTTGGGAGGGGGACAGGGGAACTACGAGCAGTACTTC
CDR3 protein: CASSLGGGQGNYEQYF

J gene: TRBJ1-4
clone size: -
V gene: TRBV5-1
D gene: -
CDR3 DNA: TGCGCCAGCAGCTTGGGGCGGATTAATGAAAAACTGTTTTTT
CDR3 protein: CASSLGRINEKLFF

J gene: TRBJ2-7
clone size: few
V gene: TRBV19
D gene: -
CDR3 DNA: TGTGCCAGTAGTATGGACAACTCCTACGAGCAGTACTTC
CDR3 protein: CASSMDNSYEQYF

J gene: TRBJ2-5
clone size: -
V gene: TRBV28
D gene: -
CDR3 DNA: TGTGCCAGCAGTTCCGAAGCGCGGGACCGAAAAGAGACCCAGTACTTC
CDR3 protein: CASSSEARDRKETQYF

J gene: TRBJ2-3
clone size: -
V gene: TRBV5-6
D gene: -
CDR3 DNA: TGTGCCAGCAGCTTTAGAACTGCAGGGAGGGATACGCAGTATTTT
CDR3 protein: CASSFRTAGRDTQYF

J gene: TRBJ2-1
clone size: -
V gene: TRBV28
D gene: -
CDR3 DNA: TGTGCCAGCAGTTTAAGGCTGCAGACCAATGAGCAGTTCTTC
CDR3 protein: CASSLRLQTNEQFF

J gene: TRBJ1-1
clone size: -
V gene: TRBV7-5
D gene: -
CDR3 DNA: TGTGCCAGAAGCTTACAAGCCGGGACACCGAACACTGAAGCTTTCTTT
CDR3 protein: CARSLQAGTPNTEAFF

J gene: TRBJ2-3
clone size: -
V gene: TRBV7-2
D gene: -
CDR3 DNA: TGTGCCAGCAGCTTAGGGCCCTCACAGGGTTTGGTTTTAGATCCCTTT
CDR3 protein: CASSLGPSQGLVLDPF

J gene: TRBJ2-1
clone size: few
V gene: TRBV5-4
D gene: TRBD1
CDR3 DNA: TGTGCCAGCAGCTCCGGACCGGGACAGGGGCTCTACAATGAGCAGTTCTTC
CDR3 protein: CASSSGPGQGLYNEQFF

J gene: TRBJ1-2
clone size: -
V gene: TRBV12-3/TRBV12-4
D gene: -
CDR3 DNA: TGTGCCAGCAGTTCCGGGGAGGGCGGCTACACCTTC
CDR3 protein: CASSSGEGGYTF

J gene: TRBJ1-2
clone size: few
V gene: TRBV19
D gene: -
CDR3 DNA: TGTGCCAGTAGTTCTTTACAGCGGTACCTTAACTATGGCTACACCTTC
CDR3 protein: CASSSLQRYLNYGYTF

J gene: TRBJ1-5
clone size: few
V gene: TRBV6-5
D gene: -
CDR3 DNA: TGTGCCAGCAACCCGGGGGCAGAGAGCAATCAGCCCCAGCATTTT
CDR3 protein: CASNPGAESNQPQHF

J gene: TRBJ1-5
clone size: -
V gene: TRBV28
D gene: -
CDR3 DNA: TGTGCCAGCAGGGCGATGGGGGGGTATAGCAATCAGCCCCAGCATTTT
CDR3 protein: CASRAMGGYSNQPQHF

J gene: TRBJ2-2
clone size: -
V gene: TRBV10-3
D gene: TRBD1
CDR3 DNA: TGTGCCATCAGTGGACAGGGGGCTCACACCGGGGAGCTGTTTTTT
CDR3 protein: CAISGQGAHTGELFF

J gene: TRBJ2-2
clone size: few
V gene: TRBV9
D gene: -
CDR3 DNA: TGTGCCAGCAGCGCGGACGTATTGGGGGAGCTGTTTTTT
CDR3 protein: CASSADVLGELFF

J gene: TRBJ1-4
clone size: -
V gene: TRBV18
D gene: TRBD1
CDR3 DNA: TGTGCCAGCTCACCATCCGGGACAGGGAGCGAAAAACTGTTTTTT
CDR3 protein: CASSPSGTGSEKLFF

J gene: TRBJ2-7
clone size: -
V gene: TRBV4-1
D gene: -
CDR3 DNA: TGCGCCAGCAGCCACCCAGGGGGGTCATTCGAGCAGTACTTC
CDR3 protein: CASSHPGGSFEQYF

J gene: TRBJ2-5
clone size: -
V gene: TRBV5-1
D gene: TRBD2
CDR3 DNA: TGCGCCAGCAGCCCCTCGACTAGCGGTGAGACCCAGTACTTC
CDR3 protein: CASSPSTSGETQYF

J gene: TRBJ1-5
clone size: -
V gene: TRBV28
D gene: TRBD1
CDR3 DNA: TGTGCCAGCAGTTTGGGACAGGGTAACAATCAGCCCCAGCATTTT
CDR3 protein: CASSLGQGNNQPQHF

J gene: TRBJ2-3
clone size: -
V gene: TRBV5-6
D gene: TRBD2
CDR3 DNA: TGTGCCAGCAGCTCCCCGAGCGGGGACACAGATACGCAGTATTTT
CDR3 protein: CASSSPSGDTDTQYF

J gene: TRBJ2-1
clone size: -
V gene: TRBV15
D gene: -
CDR3 DNA: TGTGCCACCAGCAGAGATCGCGCGAGCTCCTACAATGAGCAGTTCTTC
CDR3 protein: CATSRDRASSYNEQFF

J gene: TRBJ2-5
clone size: -
V gene: TRBV24-1
D gene: TRBD2
CDR3 DNA: TGTGCCACCAGTGGCATGGGACTAGCCCACCAAGAGACCCAGTACTTC
CDR3 protein: CATSGMGLAHQETQYF

J gene: TRBJ1-1
clone size: -
V gene: TRBV4-2
D gene: -
CDR3 DNA: TGTGCCAGCAGCCAAGAAACGAGGGGTGAAGCTTTCTTT
CDR3 protein: CASSQETRGEAFF

J gene: TRBJ2-1
clone size: -
V gene: TRBV7-3
D gene: -
CDR3 DNA: TGTGCCAGCAGCCTAGGAGGGGGACTCTACAATGAGCAGTTCTTC
CDR3 protein: CASSLGGGLYNEQFF

J gene: TRBJ1-2
clone size: -
V gene: TRBV3-1/TRBV3-2
D gene: -
CDR3 DNA: TGTGCCAGCAGCCTCCGGGAACAGTATGGCTACACCTTC
CDR3 protein: CASSLREQYGYTF

J gene: TRBJ1-2
clone size: once
V gene: TRBV19
D gene: -
CDR3 DNA: TGTGCCAGTAGTATAGATCACGAAAATATAAGAGAGGAAGATGGCTACACCTTC
CDR3 protein: CASSIDHENIREEDGYTF

J gene: TRBJ2-3
clone size: -
V gene: TRBV6-1
D gene: -
CDR3 DNA: TGTGCCAGCAGTGAGGGGTTCGTTAGCACAGATACGCAGTATTTT
CDR3 protein: CASSEGFVSTDTQYF

J gene: TRBJ1-1
clone size: -
V gene: TRBV6-2/TRBV6-3
D gene: -
CDR3 DNA: TGTGCCAGCAGCTTACAGGGCGGCACTGAAGCTTTCTTT
CDR3 protein: CASSLQGGTEAFF

J gene: TRBJ2-3
clone size: -
V gene: TRBV5-4
D gene: -
CDR3 DNA: TGTGCCAGCAGGGCTGAGGGCAAGAACACAGATACGCAGTATTTT
CDR3 protein: CASRAEGKNTDTQYF

J gene: TRBJ2-7
clone size: -
V gene: TRBV7-6
D gene: TRBD1
CDR3 DNA: TGTGCCAGCGGACAGGGGGCTTACGAGCAGTACTTC
CDR3 protein: CASGQGAYEQYF

J gene: TRBJ1-1
clone size: -
V gene: TRBV13
D gene: -
CDR3 DNA: TGTGCCAGCAGCTTAGGGAGGGGGGACACTGAAGCTTTCTTT
CDR3 protein: CASSLGRGDTEAFF

J gene: TRBJ1-1
clone size: -
V gene: TRBV5-6
D gene: -
CDR3 DNA: TGTGCCAGCAGCCTGTCGACTGAAGCTTTCTTT
CDR3 protein: CASSLSTEAFF

J gene: TRBJ1-1
clone size: -
V gene: TRBV6-5
D gene: -
CDR3 DNA: TGTGCCAGCAGTTACGACACAAATGAAGCTTTCTTT
CDR3 protein: CASSYDTNEAFF

J gene: TRBJ1-4
clone size: once
V gene: TRBV3-1/TRBV3-2
D gene: -
CDR3 DNA: TGTGCCAGCAGCCAGAGCCTTTCGGTTCAACTGTTTTTT
CDR3 protein: CASSQSLSVQLFF

J gene: TRBJ2-2
clone size: -
V gene: TRBV5-8
D gene: TRBD2
CDR3 DNA: TGTGCCAGCAGATCTAGCGGGGTGAACACCGGGGAGCTGTTTTTT
CDR3 protein: CASRSSGVNTGELFF

J gene: TRBJ1-1
clone size: many
V gene: TRBV18
D gene: TRBD1
CDR3 DNA: TGTGCCAGCTCACCGAAGACAGGGGAAGCTTTCTTT
CDR3 protein: CASSPKTGEAFF

J gene: TRBJ2-7
clone size: -
V gene: TRBV5-4
D gene: TRBD2
CDR3 DNA: TGTGCCAGCAGCCTGACTAGCGGGAACTCCTACGAGCAGTACTTC
CDR3 protein: CASSLTSGNSYEQYF

J gene: TRBJ2-2
clone size: -
V gene: TRBV25-1
D gene: -
CDR3 DNA: TGTGCCAGCAATCGAATTGACGGCCGGGGACGGGACACCGGGGAGCTGTTTTTT
CDR3 protein: CASNRIDGRGRDTGELFF

J gene: TRBJ2-7
clone size: once
V gene: TRBV9
D gene: TRBD1
CDR3 DNA: TGTGCCAGCAGCGTCGGACAGGGGGCATGGGAGCAGTACTTC
CDR3 protein: CASSVGQGAWEQYF